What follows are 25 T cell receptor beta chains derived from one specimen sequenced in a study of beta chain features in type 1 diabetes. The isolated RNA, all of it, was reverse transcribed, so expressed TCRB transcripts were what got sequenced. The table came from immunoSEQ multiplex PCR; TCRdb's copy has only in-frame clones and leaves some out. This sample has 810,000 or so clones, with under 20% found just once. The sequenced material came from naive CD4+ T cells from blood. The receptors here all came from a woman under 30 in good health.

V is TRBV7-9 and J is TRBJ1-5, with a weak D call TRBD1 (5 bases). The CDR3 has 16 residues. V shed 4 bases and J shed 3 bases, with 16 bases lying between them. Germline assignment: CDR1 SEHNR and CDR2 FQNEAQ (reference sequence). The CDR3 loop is CASSSRGHENNQPQHF. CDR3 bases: TGTGCCAGCAGCTCGAGGGGCCATGAGAACAATCAGCCCCAGCATTTT.

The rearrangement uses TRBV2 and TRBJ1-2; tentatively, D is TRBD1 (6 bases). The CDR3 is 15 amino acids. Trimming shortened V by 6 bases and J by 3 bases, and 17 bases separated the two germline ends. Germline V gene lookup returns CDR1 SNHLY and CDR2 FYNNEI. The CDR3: CASRQAGGSDYGYTF. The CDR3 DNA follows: TGTGCCAGCAGGCAAGCGGGGGGCAGTGACTATGGCTACACCTTC.

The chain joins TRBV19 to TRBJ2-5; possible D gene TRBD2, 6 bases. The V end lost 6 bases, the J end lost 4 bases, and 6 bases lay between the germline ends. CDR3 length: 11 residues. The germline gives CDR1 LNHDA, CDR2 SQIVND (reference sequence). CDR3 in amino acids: CASSGGETQYF. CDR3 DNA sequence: TGTGCCAGTAGCGGGGGAGAGACCCAGTACTTC.

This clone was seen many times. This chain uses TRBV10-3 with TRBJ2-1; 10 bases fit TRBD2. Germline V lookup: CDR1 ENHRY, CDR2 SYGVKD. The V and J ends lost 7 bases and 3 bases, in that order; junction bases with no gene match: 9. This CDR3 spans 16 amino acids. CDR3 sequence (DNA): TGTGCCATCACCCCGACTAGCGGGCAGATCTACAATGAGCAGTTCTTC. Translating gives CAITPTSGQIYNEQFF.

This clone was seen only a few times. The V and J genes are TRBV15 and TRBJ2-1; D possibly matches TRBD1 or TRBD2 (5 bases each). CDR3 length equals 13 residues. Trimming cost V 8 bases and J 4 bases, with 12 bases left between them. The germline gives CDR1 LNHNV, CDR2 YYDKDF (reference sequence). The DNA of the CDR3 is TGTGCCACCTCCCCGGGACGGTACAATGAGCAGTTCTTC. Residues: CATSPGRYNEQFF.

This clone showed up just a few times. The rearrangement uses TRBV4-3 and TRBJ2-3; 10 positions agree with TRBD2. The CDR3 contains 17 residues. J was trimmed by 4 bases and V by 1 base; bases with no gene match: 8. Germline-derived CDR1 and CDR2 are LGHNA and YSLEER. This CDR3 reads CASSQAPSGSPADTQYF. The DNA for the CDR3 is TGCGCCAGCAGCCAAGCCCCTAGCGGGAGTCCGGCAGATACGCAGTATTTT.

The CDR3: CASSTTGMVRGHEQFF. As DNA, the CDR3 is TGTGCCAGCAGCACCACGGGCATGGTTCGGGGGCATGAGCAGTTCTTC. This sequence joins TRBV11-2 and TRBJ2-1; D is possibly TRBD1 or TRBD2 (6 bases each). CDR3 length equals 16 residues. With 5 bases removed from V and 8 bases from J, the gap between germline ends came to 22 bases. Germline V gene lookup returns CDR1 SGHAT and CDR2 FQNNGV.

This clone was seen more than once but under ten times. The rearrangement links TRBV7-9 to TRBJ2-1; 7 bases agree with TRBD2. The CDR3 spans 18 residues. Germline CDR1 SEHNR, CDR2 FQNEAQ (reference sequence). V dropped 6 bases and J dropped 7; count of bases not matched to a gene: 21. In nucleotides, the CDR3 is TGTGCCAGCAGTTCCACCGACTTTGGCGGGAGATCGCCAAATGAGCAGTTCTTC. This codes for CASSSTDFGGRSPNEQFF.

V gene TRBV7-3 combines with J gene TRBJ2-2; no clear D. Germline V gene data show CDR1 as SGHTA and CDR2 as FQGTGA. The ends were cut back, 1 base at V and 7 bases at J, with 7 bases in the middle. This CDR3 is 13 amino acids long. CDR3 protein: CASSLIANGELFF. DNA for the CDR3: TGTGCCAGCAGCTTAATCGCCAACGGGGAGCTGTTTTTT.

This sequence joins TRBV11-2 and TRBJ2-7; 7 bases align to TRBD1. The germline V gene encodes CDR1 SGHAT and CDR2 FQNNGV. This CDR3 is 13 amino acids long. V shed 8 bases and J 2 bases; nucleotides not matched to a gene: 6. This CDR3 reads CASGWTGPYEQYF. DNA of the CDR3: TGTGCCAGCGGCTGGACAGGCCCCTACGAGCAGTACTTC.

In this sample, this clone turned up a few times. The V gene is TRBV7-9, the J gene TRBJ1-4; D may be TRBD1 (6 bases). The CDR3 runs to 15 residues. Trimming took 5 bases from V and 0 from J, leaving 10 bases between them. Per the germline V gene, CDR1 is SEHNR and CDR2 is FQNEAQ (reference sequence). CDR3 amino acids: CASSPRQATNEKLFF. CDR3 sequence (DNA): TGTGCCAGCAGCCCTCGACAGGCAACTAATGAAAAACTGTTTTTT.

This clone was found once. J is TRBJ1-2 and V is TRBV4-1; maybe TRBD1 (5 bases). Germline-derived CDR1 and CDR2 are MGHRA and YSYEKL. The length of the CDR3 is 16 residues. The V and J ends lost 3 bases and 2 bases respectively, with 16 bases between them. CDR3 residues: CASSQPTGGANYGYTF. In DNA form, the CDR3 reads TGCGCCAGCAGCCAGCCTACCGGGGGAGCCAACTATGGCTACACCTTC.

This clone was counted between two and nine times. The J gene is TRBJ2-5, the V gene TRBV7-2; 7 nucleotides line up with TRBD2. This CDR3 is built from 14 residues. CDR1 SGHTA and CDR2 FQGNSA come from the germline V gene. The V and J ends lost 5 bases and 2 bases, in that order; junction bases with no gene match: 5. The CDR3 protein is CASSVQRGQETQYF. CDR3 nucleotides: TGTGCCAGCAGCGTTCAGCGGGGTCAAGAGACCCAGTACTTC. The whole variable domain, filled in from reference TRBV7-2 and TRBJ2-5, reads GAGVSQSPSNKVTEKGKDVELRCDPISGHTALYWYRQSLGQGLEFLIYFQGNSAPDKSGLPSDRFSAERTGGSVSTLTIQRTQQEDSAVYLCASSVQRGQETQYFGPGTRLLVL.

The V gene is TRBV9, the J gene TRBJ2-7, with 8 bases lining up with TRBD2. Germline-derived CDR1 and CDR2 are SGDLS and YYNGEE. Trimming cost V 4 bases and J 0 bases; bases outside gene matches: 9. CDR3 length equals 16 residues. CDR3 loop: CASSLAAGESSYEQYF. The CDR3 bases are TGTGCCAGCAGCCTCGCAGCGGGAGAAAGCTCCTACGAGCAGTACTTC.

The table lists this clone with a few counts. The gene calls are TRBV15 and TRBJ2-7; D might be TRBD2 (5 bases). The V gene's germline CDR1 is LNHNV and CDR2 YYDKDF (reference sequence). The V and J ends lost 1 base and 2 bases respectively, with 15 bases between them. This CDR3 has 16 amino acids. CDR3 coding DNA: TGTGCCACCAGCAGAGCGGGCTTTAAGGGAGCCTACGAGCAGTACTTC. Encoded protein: CATSRAGFKGAYEQYF. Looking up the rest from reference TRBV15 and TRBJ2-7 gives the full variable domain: DAMVIQNPRYQVTQFGKPVTLSCSQTLNHNVMYWYQQKSSQAPKLLFHYYDKDFNNEADTPDNFQSRRPNTSFCFLDIRSPGLGDTAMYLCATSRAGFKGAYEQYFGPGTRLTVT.

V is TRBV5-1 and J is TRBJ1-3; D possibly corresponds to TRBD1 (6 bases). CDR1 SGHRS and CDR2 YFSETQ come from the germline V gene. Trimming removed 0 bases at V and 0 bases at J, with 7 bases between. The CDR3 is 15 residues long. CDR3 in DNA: TGCGCCAGCAGCTTGGGGACAGACTCTGGAAACACCATATATTTT. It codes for CASSLGTDSGNTIYF.

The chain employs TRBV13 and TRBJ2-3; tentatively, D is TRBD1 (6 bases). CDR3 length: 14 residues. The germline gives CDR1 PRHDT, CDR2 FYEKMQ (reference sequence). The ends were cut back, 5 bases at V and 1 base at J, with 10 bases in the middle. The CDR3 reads CASSDRSRTDTQYF. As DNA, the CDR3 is TGTGCCAGCAGCGACAGGAGCCGCACAGATACGCAGTATTTT.

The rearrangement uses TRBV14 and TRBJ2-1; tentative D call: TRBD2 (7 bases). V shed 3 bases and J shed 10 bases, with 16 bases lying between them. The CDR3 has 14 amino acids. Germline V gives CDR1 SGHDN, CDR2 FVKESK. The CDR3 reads CASSQGRGEREQFF. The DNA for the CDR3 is TGTGCCAGCAGCCAGGGGAGGGGGGAAAGGGAGCAGTTCTTC.

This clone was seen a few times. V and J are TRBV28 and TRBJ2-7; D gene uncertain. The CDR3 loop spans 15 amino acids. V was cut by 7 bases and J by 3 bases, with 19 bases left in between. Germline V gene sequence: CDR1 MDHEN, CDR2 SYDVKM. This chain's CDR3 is CASTHPGSLRYEQYF. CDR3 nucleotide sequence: TGTGCCAGCACCCACCCCGGGTCCCTCCGCTACGAGCAGTACTTC.

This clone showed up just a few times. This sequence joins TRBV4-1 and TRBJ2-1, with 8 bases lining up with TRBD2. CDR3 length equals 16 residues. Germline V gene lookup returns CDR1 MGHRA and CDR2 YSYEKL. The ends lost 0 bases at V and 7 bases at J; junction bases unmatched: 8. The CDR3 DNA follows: TGCGCCAGCAGCCAAGATGGGACTAGAGGTACGAATGAGCAGTTCTTC. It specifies CASSQDGTRGTNEQFF.

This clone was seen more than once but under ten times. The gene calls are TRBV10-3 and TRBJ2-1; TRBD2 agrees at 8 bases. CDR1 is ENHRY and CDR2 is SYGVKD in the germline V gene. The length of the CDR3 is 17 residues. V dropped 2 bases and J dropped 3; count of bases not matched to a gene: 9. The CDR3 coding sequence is TGTGCCATCAGTGAGCCTTTCGGGAGGGAGAACTACAATGAGCAGTTCTTC. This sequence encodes CAISEPFGRENYNEQFF.

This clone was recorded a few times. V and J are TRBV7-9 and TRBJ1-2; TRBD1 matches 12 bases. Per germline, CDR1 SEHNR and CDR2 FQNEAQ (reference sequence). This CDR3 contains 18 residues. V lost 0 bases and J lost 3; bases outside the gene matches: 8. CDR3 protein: CASSLALTGTGGHYGYTF. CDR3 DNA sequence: TGTGCCAGCAGCTTAGCCTTAACCGGGACAGGGGGCCACTATGGCTACACCTTC.

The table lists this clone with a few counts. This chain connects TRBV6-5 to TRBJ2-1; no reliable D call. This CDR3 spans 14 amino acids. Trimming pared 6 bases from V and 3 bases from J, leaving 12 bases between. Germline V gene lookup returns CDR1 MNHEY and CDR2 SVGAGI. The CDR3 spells CASRPDNVYNEQFF. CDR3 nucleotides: TGTGCCAGCAGACCCGATAACGTCTACAATGAGCAGTTCTTC.

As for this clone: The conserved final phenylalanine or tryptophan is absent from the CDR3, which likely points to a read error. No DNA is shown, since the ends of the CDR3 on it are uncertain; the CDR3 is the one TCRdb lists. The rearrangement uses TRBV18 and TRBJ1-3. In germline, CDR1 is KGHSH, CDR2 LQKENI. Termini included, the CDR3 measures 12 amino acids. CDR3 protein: CASSPGDGGKEI.

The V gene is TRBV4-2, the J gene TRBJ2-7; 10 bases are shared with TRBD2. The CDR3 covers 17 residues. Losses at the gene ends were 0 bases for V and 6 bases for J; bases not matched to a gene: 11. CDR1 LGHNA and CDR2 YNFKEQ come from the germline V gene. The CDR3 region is CASSQEIGLAGDGEQYF. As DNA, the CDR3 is TGTGCCAGCAGCCAAGAAATTGGGCTAGCGGGAGACGGCGAGCAGTACTTC.